One and the same sample provided the 17 T cell receptor beta chains below, sequenced in a study of blood T cells in healthy people across ages. Combining a sample-barcoded 5' primer with a J-beta primer mix, a second PCR ran for about 7 to 12 cycles. TCRdb processed the 5' RACE reads anew with MiXCR; each CDR3 protein has one entry. The sample yields around 1.5 million distinct CDR3 sequences, approximately 60% seen once. The sequenced sample consisted of blood. The receptor set was obtained from a man aged 18 to 29 in good health.

The gene calls are TRBV5-1 and TRBJ2-4; the match to TRBD1 covers 7 bases. The end of the DNA is better explained by TRBJ2-7, so the J call may be wrong. Germline V lookup: CDR1 SGHRS, CDR2 YFSETQ. This CDR3 has 16 residues. The CDR3 sequence is CASSLNEGAQPYEQYF. CDR3 nucleotides: TGCGCCAGCAGCTTGAACGAGGGGGCCCAACCCTACGAGCAGTACTTC.

The V gene is TRBV5-4, the J gene TRBJ2-5; the D gene is possibly TRBD2 (5 bases). The CDR3 has 13 amino acids. In germline, CDR1 is SGHNT, CDR2 YYREEE (reference sequence). Deletions cut 4 bases from V and 0 bases from J, with 7 bases between. The CDR3 bases are TGTGCCAGCAGCACGACTAACCAAGAGACCCAGTACTTC. Translation: CASSTTNQETQYF.

This clonotype came up once. This rearrangement joins TRBV2 to TRBJ1-1, with D unclear. Per the germline V gene, CDR1 is SNHLY and CDR2 is FYNNEI. The V and J ends lost 9 bases and 5 bases respectively, with 10 bases between them. CDR3 length: 11 amino acids. The CDR3 DNA reads as TGTGCCAGGACCTTCCCAACTGAAGCTTTCTTT. Its translation: CARTFPTEAFF.

The chain carries TRBV6-5 and TRBJ2-1; tentatively, D is TRBD1 (6 bases). Germline CDR1 is MNHEY and CDR2 is SVGAGI. The CDR3 is 13 residues long. V shed 9 bases and J shed 6 bases, with 15 bases lying between them. The CDR3 loop is CASFTGISNEQFF. DNA for the CDR3: TGTGCCAGTTTTACAGGGATTTCCAATGAGCAGTTCTTC.

CDR3 DNA sequence: TGCAGTGCCCACCCAGGGGGCGGCCAGCCCCAGCATTTT. It is translated as CSAHPGGGQPQHF. The rearrangement uses TRBV20-1 and TRBJ1-5; 8 bases line up with TRBD1. The CDR3 extends over 13 amino acids. Looked up from germline, CDR1 is DFQATT and CDR2 is SNEGSKA (reference sequence). With V trimmed by 6 bases and J by 7 bases, 8 bases remained unmatched.

This rearrangement joins TRBV28 to TRBJ2-7, with 8 positions matching TRBD1. V was clipped by 6 bases and J by 5 bases; unmatched bases: 12. Germline V CDR1 and CDR2: MDHEN, SYDVKM. This CDR3 region has 15 residues. The CDR3 nucleotides read TGTGCCAGCAGCCCCCGGACAGGGACCTCGGACGAGCAGTACTTC. Residues: CASSPRTGTSDEQYF. Looking up the rest from reference TRBV28 and TRBJ2-7 gives the full variable domain: DVKVTQSSRYLVKRTGEKVFLECVQDMDHENMFWYRQDPGLGLRLIYFSYDVKMKEKGDIPEGYSVSREKKERFSLILESASTNQTSMYLCASSPRTGTSDEQYFGPGTRLTVT.

As regards this clonotype: This may arise from a read error, as a much more abundant clone is one base away. V gene TRBV7-2 combines with J gene TRBJ2-5; TRBD1 might be the D (6 bases). Germline loops: CDR1 SGHTA, CDR2 FQGNSA. Trimming took off 1 base at V and 2 bases at J, with 8 bases between the two ends. CDR3 size: 14 residues. Here the CDR3 DNA reads TGTGCCAGCAGCTTAGAGGGGGTTCAAGAGACCCAGTACTTC. Amino acid sequence: CASSLEGVQETQYF.

V and J are TRBV15 and TRBJ2-5; D remains unclear. The CDR3 has 12 residues. The germline V gene encodes CDR1 LNHNV and CDR2 YYDKDF (reference sequence). V was pared by 1 base and J by 3 bases, with 3 bases between. CDR3 sequence: CATSRAEETQYF. CDR3 nucleotide sequence: TGTGCCACCAGCAGAGCCGAAGAGACCCAGTACTTC. Full variable domain (remainder filled in from reference TRBV15 and TRBJ2-5): DAMVIQNPRYQVTQFGKPVTLSCSQTLNHNVMYWYQQKSSQAPKLLFHYYDKDFNNEADTPDNFQSRRPNTSFCFLDIRSPGLGDTAMYLCATSRAEETQYFGPGTRLLVL.

This clonotype has only a few counts. CDR3 loop: CASSLGDVSQPQHF. Written as DNA, the CDR3 is TGTGCCAGCAGTTTAGGAGACGTGAGTCAGCCCCAGCATTTT. The V and J genes are TRBV12-3 or TRBV12-4 and TRBJ1-5; D gene unclear. Between the trimmed V and J ends, which lost 1 base and 6 bases, there was a span of 10 bases. The CDR3 runs 14 residues.

This clonotype was counted between two and nine times. J is TRBJ2-3 and V is TRBV20-1; 10 positions match TRBD2. Per germline, CDR1 DFQATT and CDR2 SNEGSKA (reference sequence). Unmatched junction bases numbered 3, after V lost 5 bases and J lost 1 base. This CDR3 has 14 amino acids. The chain's CDR3 is CSAPGTSGTDTQYF. The DNA of the CDR3 is TGCAGTGCTCCCGGGACTAGCGGCACAGATACGCAGTATTTT.

The V gene is TRBV20-1, the J gene TRBJ2-7; TRBD2 is a possible D gene (6 bases). The CDR3 is made up of 12 amino acids. V was pared by 5 bases and J by 4 bases, with 12 bases between. Germline loops: CDR1 DFQATT, CDR2 SNEGSKA (reference sequence). The CDR3 DNA reads as TGCAGTGCTGGGGGACTCACATACGAGCAGTACTTC. This gives the protein CSAGGLTYEQYF.

This clonotype was observed a single time. This chain joins TRBV5-4 and TRBJ2-5; perhaps TRBD1 as D (6 bases). CDR3 size: 18 residues. Germline loops: CDR1 SGHNT, CDR2 YYREEE (reference sequence). Trimming removed 0 bases at V and 0 bases at J, with 18 bases between. CDR3 loop: CASSLAVGIRGYQETQYF. CDR3 sequence (DNA): TGTGCCAGCAGCTTGGCCGTAGGTATTAGGGGGTACCAAGAGACCCAGTACTTC. Full variable domain (outside the CDR3, taken from reference TRBV5-4 and TRBJ2-5): ETGVTQSPTHLIKTRGQQVTLRCSSQSGHNTVSWYQQALGQGPQFIFQYYREEENGRGNFPPRFSGLQFPNYSSELNVNALELDDSALYLCASSLAVGIRGYQETQYFGPGTRLLVL.

This chain uses TRBV7-9 with TRBJ2-1; 8 bases align to TRBD1. Germline lookup yields CDR1 SEHNR and CDR2 FQNEAQ (reference sequence). With V trimmed by 1 base and J by 3 bases, 5 bases remained unmatched. The CDR3 length is 16 residues. Here the CDR3 DNA reads TGTGCCAGCAGCTTAGAGGACAGGGTGGACTACAATGAGCAGTTCTTC. This codes for CASSLEDRVDYNEQFF.

The genes are TRBV7-9 and TRBJ1-1; possible D gene TRBD1, 6 bases. CDR3 length equals 16 residues. Germline assignment: CDR1 SEHNR and CDR2 FQNEAQ (reference sequence). V was pared by 7 bases and J by 4 bases, with 22 bases between. The CDR3 protein is CASTQSGGRGSTEAFF. Here the CDR3 DNA reads TGTGCCAGCACCCAAAGCGGGGGGCGAGGTAGCACTGAAGCTTTCTTT.

DNA for the CDR3: TGCGCCAGCAGCCCCCGGGACAGGGTTTTTGATACGCAGTATTTT. Translated: CASSPRDRVFDTQYF. V is TRBV5-1 and J is TRBJ2-3, with 9 positions matching TRBD1. This CDR3 spans 15 amino acids. V lost 4 bases and J lost 6; bases outside the gene matches: 9. Germline CDR1 is SGHRS and CDR2 is YFSETQ.

CDR3: CASRRTSGGAETQYF. The CDR3 region has the DNA TGTGCCAGCAGAAGGACTAGCGGGGGGGCGGAGACCCAGTACTTC. The V gene is TRBV6-4, the J gene TRBJ2-5, with 15 bases that match TRBD2. Germline CDR1 is MRHNA and CDR2 is SNTAGT. This CDR3 is built from 15 residues. J was trimmed by 5 bases and V by 6 bases; bases with no gene match: 4.

This clonotype was seen once. The chain combines TRBV4-1 with TRBJ2-4; D tentatively fits TRBD1 or TRBD2 (6 bases each). Matching the DNA end better, TRBJ2-7 makes the J call doubtful. The CDR3 runs to 14 residues. Germline CDR1 and CDR2: MGHRA and YSYEKL. The CDR3 bases are TGCGCCAGCAGCCAAGGGGGGGCGCGCGACGAGCAGTACTTC. Translating it yields CASSQGGARDEQYF.